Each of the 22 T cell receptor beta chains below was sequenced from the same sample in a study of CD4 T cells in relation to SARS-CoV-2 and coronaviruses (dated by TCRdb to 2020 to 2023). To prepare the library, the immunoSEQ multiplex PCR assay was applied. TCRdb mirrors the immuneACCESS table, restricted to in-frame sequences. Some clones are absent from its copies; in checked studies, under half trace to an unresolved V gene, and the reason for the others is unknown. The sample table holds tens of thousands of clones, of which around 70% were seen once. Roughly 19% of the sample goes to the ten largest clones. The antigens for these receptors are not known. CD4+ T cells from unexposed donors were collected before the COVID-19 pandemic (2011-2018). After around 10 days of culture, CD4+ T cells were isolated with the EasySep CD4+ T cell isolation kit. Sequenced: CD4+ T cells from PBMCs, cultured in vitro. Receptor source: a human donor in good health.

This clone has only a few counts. The CDR3 sequence: CASGTQGYEQYF. The CDR3 region has the DNA TGTGCTAGTGGTACCCAGGGCTACGAGCAGTACTTC. The V call is TRBV12-5, the J call TRBJ2-7; D may be TRBD1 (5 bases). CDR1 LGHNT and CDR2 FRNRAP come from the germline V gene. Trimming took off 5 bases at V and 3 bases at J, with 8 bases between the two ends. This CDR3 is built from 12 residues.

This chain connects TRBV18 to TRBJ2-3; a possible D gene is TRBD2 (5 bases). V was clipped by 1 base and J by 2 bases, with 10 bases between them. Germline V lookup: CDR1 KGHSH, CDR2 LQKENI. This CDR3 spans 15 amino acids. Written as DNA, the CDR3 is TGTGCCAGCTCACCACAGGGCGGGTCCACAGATACGCAGTATTTT. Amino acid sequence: CASSPQGGSTDTQYF.

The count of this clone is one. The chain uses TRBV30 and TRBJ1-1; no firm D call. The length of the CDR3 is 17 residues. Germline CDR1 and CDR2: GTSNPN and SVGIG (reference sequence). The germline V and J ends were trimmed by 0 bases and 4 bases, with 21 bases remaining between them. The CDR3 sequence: CAWSVDGPTSLGTEAFF. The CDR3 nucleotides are TGTGCCTGGAGTGTAGATGGCCCAACCTCTTTGGGCACTGAAGCTTTCTTT.

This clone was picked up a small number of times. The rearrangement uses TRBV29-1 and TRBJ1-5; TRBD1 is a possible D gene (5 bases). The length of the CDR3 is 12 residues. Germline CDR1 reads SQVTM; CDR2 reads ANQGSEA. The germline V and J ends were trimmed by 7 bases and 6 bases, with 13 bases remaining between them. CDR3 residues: CSAGEYSQPQHF. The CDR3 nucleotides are TGCAGCGCGGGGGAATATAGTCAGCCCCAGCATTTT.

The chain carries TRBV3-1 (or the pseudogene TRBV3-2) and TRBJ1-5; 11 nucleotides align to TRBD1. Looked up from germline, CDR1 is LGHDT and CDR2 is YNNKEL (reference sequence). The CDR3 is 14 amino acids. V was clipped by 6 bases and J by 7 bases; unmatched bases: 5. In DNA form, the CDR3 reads TGTGCCAGCAGACTTGGGACAGGGGGACAGCCCCAGCATTTT. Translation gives CASRLGTGGQPQHF.

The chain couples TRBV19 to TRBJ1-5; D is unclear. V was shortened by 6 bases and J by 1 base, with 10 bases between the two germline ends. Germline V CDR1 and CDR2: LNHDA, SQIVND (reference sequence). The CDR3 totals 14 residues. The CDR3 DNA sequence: TGTGCCAGTAGCCGCTTCCGAAGCAATCAGCCCCAGCATTTT. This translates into CASSRFRSNQPQHF.

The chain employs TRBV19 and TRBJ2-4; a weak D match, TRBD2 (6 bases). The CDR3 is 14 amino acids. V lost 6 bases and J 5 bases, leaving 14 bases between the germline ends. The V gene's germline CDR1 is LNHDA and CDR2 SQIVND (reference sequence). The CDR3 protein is CASRDPGLQNIQYF. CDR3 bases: TGTGCCAGTAGGGATCCGGGACTGCAAAACATTCAGTACTTC.

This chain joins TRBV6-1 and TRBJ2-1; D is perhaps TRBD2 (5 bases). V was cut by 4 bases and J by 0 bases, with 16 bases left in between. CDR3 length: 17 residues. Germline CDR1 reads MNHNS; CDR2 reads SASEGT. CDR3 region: CASSGALTTDSYNEQFF. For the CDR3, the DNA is TGTGCCAGCAGTGGCGCCTTGACTACCGACTCCTACAATGAGCAGTTCTTC.

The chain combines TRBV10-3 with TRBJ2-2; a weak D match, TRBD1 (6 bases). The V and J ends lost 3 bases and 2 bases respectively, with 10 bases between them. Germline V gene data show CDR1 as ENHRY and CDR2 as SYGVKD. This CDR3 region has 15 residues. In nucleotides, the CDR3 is TGTGCCATCAGTGAAACAGGGATTAACACCGGGGAGCTGTTTTTT. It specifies CAISETGINTGELFF.

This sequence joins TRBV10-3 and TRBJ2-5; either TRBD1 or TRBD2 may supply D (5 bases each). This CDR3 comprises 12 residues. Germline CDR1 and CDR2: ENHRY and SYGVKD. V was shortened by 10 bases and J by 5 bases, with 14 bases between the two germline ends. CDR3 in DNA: TGTGCCACCCGGACGGGGCTCGAGACCCAGTACTTC. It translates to CATRTGLETQYF.

CDR3 sequence: CASTAQGGSLRYTF. The CDR3 nucleotides read TGTGCCAGCACGGCTCAGGGTGGGAGCTTGCGCTACACCTTC. The V gene is TRBV6-5, the J gene TRBJ1-2; TRBD1 is a possible D gene (5 bases). Between the trimmed V and J ends, which lost 7 bases and 9 bases, there was a span of 21 bases. The CDR3 loop spans 14 amino acids. Germline V gene data show CDR1 as MNHEY and CDR2 as SVGAGI.

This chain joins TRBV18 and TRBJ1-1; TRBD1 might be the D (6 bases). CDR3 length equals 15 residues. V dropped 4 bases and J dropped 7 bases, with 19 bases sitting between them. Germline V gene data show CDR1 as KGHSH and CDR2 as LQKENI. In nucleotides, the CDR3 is TGTGCCAGCTCACAAACGACAGGCCAGGAGGTTGAAGCTTTCTTT. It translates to CASSQTTGQEVEAFF.

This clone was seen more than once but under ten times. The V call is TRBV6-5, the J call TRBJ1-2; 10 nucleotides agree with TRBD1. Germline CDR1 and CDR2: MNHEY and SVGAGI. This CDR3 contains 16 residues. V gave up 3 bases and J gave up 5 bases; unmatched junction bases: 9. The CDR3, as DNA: TGTGCCAGCAGTTATTTTGGGACAGGGGTTAGATATGGCTACACCTTC. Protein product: CASSYFGTGVRYGYTF.

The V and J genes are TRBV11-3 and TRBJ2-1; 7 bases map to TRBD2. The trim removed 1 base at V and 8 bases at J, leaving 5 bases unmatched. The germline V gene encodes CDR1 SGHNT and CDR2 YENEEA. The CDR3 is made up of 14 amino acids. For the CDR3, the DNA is TGTGCCAGCAGCTTAGCCGGCGGGGGTCATGAGCAGTTCTTC. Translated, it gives CASSLAGGGHEQFF. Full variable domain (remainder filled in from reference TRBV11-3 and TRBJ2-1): EAGVVQSPRYKIIEKKQPVAFWCNPISGHNTLYWYLQNLGQGPELLIRYENEEAVDDSQLPKDRFSAERLKGVDSTLKIQPAELGDSAVYLCASSLAGGGHEQFFGPGTRLTVL.

CDR3 in amino acids: CASSLGGGASYEQYF. In DNA, the CDR3 is TGTGCCAGCAGCTTAGGGGGCGGCGCATCCTACGAGCAGTACTTC. The gene calls are TRBV7-2 and TRBJ2-7, with TRBD1 as a possible D gene (5 bases). CDR1 is SGHTA, CDR2 FQGNSA, per germline. This CDR3 is built from 15 residues. Deletions cut 1 base from V and 1 base from J, with 11 bases between.

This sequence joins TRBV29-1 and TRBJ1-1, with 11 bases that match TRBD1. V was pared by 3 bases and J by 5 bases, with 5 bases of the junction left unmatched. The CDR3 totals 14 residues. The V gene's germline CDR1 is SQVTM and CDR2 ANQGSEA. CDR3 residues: CSVDGDRGGTEAFF. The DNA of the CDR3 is TGCAGCGTTGATGGGGACAGGGGGGGTACTGAAGCTTTCTTT.

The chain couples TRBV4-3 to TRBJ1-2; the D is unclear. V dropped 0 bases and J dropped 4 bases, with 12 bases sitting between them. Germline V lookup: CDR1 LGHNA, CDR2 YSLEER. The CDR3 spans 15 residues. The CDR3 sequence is CASSQERRFVYGYTF. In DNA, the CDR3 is TGCGCCAGCAGCCAAGAAAGGCGGTTCGTCTATGGCTACACCTTC.

CDR3 DNA: TGTGCCAGCAGCTACGACTCTTTCCAAGAGACCCAGTACTTC. Its protein product is CASSYDSFQETQYF. The chain has TRBV7-2 and TRBJ2-5; no clear D. V shed 4 bases and J shed 1 base, with 10 bases lying between them. The CDR3 runs to 14 residues. Germline CDR1 is SGHTA and CDR2 is FQGNSA.

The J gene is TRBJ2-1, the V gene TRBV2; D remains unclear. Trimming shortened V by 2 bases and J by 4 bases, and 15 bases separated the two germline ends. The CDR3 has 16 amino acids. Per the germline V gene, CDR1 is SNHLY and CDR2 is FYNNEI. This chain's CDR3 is CASSEIPGLGYNEQFF. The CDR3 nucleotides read TGTGCCAGCAGTGAAATCCCAGGCCTTGGTTACAATGAGCAGTTCTTC. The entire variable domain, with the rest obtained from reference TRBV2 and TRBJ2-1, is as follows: EPEVTQTPSHQVTQMGQEVILRCVPISNHLYFYWYRQILGQKVEFLVSFYNNEISEKSEIFDDQFSVERPDGSNFTLKIRSTKLEDSAMYFCASSEIPGLGYNEQFFGPGTRLTVL.

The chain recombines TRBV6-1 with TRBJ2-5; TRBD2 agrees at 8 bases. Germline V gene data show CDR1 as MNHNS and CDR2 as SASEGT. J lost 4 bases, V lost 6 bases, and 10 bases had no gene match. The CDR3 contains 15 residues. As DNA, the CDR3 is TGTGCCAGCAGACACCCCCGACTAGCGCTAGAGACCCAGTACTTC. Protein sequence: CASRHPRLALETQYF.

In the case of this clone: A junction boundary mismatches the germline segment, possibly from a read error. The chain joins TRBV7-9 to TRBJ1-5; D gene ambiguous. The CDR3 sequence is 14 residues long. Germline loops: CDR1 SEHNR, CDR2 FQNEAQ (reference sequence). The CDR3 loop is CASSLAGGDQPQHF. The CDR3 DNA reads TGTGCCAGCAGCCTAGCGGGAGGTGATCAGCCCCAGCATTTT. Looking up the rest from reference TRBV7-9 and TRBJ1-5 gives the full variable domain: DTGVSQNPRHKITKRGQNVTFRCDPISEHNRLYWYRQTLGQGPEFLTYFQNEAQLEKSRLLSDRFSAERPKGSFSTLEIQRTEQGDSAMYLCASSLAGGDQPQHFGDGTRLSIL.

Written as DNA, the CDR3 is TGTGCCAGCAGCCCCCAGGGATTTCACAATGAGCAGTTCTTC. The encoded protein is CASSPQGFHNEQFF. The chain recombines TRBV7-3 with TRBJ2-1; the D gene is possibly TRBD1 (5 bases). The germline V gene encodes CDR1 SGHTA and CDR2 FQGTGA. This CDR3 is built from 14 residues. The V gene lost 5 bases and the J gene lost 5 bases, with 13 bases spanning the gap.